These 24 T cell receptor beta chains were sequenced from one sample in a study of blood T cells in healthy people across ages. Using a J-beta primer mix together with a sample-barcoded 5' primer, a second PCR was run for 7 to 11 cycles. One entry per CDR3 protein results from TCRdb running MiXCR on the 5' RACE reads. This table has approximately 600,000 distinct CDR3 sequences, roughly 53% appearing once. The sample comprised blood. The receptors originated from a man between 60 and 70 years old in good health.

This clonotype has more than one count but fewer than ten. The chain combines TRBV6-2 or TRBV6-3 with TRBJ2-1, with unresolved D. There are 15 residues in the CDR3. Germline V gene data show CDR1 as MNHEY and CDR2 as SVGEGT. Trimming shortened V by 0 bases and J by 2 bases, and 8 bases separated the two germline ends. Here the CDR3 reads CASSYSGQPYNEQFF. The CDR3 nucleotides read TGTGCCAGCAGTTACTCTGGCCAGCCCTACAATGAGCAGTTCTTC.

Of note for this clonotype: A much larger clone is a single base away; this may be a read error. The CDR3: CSVLLGRVQETQYF. CDR3 bases: TGCAGTGTTTTACTTGGGCGGGTCCAAGAGACCCAGTACTTC. This rearrangement joins TRBV20-1 to TRBJ2-5; tentatively, D is TRBD2 (5 bases). The germline V gene has CDR1 DFQATT and CDR2 SNEGSKA (reference sequence). This CDR3 is 14 amino acids long. Trimming shortened V by 7 bases and J by 1 base, and 16 bases separated the two germline ends.

This chain joins TRBV7-2 and TRBJ1-6, with D uncertain. CDR1 and CDR2 from the germline V gene are SGHTA and FQGNSA. The CDR3 covers 13 residues. The ends were cut back, 5 bases at V and 7 bases at J, with 9 bases in the middle. CDR3 loop: CASSPRWNSPLHF. The CDR3 DNA follows: TGTGCCAGCAGCCCCAGGTGGAATTCACCCCTCCACTTT.

This chain links TRBV11-2 with TRBJ2-1, with 9 bases lining up with TRBD2. The germline V gene encodes CDR1 SGHAT and CDR2 FQNNGV. Unmatched junction bases numbered 10, after V lost 0 bases and J lost 4 bases. CDR3 length: 18 residues. The CDR3 DNA reads TGTGCCAGCAGCTTAGAGGCGGAAGCGGGGGGCCGATACAATGAGCAGTTCTTC. The encoded protein is CASSLEAEAGGRYNEQFF.

The genes are TRBV4-2 and TRBJ2-2; D not resolved. Germline V gene data show CDR1 as LGHNA and CDR2 as YNFKEQ. The CDR3 spans 12 residues. V was cut by 2 bases and J by 7 bases, with 5 bases left in between. The CDR3 DNA reads TGTGCCAGCAGCCAAAATGGCGGGGAGCTGTTTTTT. This gives the protein CASSQNGGELFF.

This clonotype has only a few counts. This chain connects TRBV28 to TRBJ1-5; D call uncertain. The V end was cut by 1 base, the J end by 0 bases, with 1 base between. This CDR3 is built from 13 residues. The germline gives CDR1 MDHEN, CDR2 SYDVKM. DNA of the CDR3: TGTGCCAGCAGTTTATTTAGCAATCAGCCCCAGCATTTT. Its translation is CASSLFSNQPQHF. Combining the CDR3 with reference TRBV28 and TRBJ1-5 gives the whole variable domain DVKVTQSSRYLVKRTGEKVFLECVQDMDHENMFWYRQDPGLGLRLIYFSYDVKMKEKGDIPEGYSVSREKKERFSLILESASTNQTSMYLCASSLFSNQPQHFGDGTRLSIL.

The chain combines TRBV20-1 with TRBJ2-7; 10 bases are a match to TRBD1. The CDR3 spans 13 residues. V lost 6 bases to trimming and J lost 6 bases; unmatched junction nucleotides: 8. CDR1 DFQATT and CDR2 SNEGSKA come from the germline V gene (reference sequence). The CDR3 nucleotides are TGCAGTGCCGAGGGGACAGGGGTGAGCGAGCAGTACTTC. This codes for CSAEGTGVSEQYF.

The genes are TRBV24-1 and TRBJ1-2, with 7 nucleotides matching TRBD1. The ends lost 3 bases at V and 6 bases at J; junction bases unmatched: 3. Germline CDR1 is KGHDR and CDR2 is SFDVKD. This CDR3 comprises 13 residues. The CDR3: CATSDTGQDGYTF. The CDR3 DNA reads TGTGCCACCAGTGATACAGGACAGGATGGCTACACCTTC.

This clonotype was observed at least ten times. This chain connects TRBV11-2 to TRBJ2-3; TRBD2 matches at 12 bases. The CDR3 contains 16 residues. CDR1 and CDR2 from the germline V gene are SGHAT and FQNNGV. V lost 5 bases to trimming and J lost 7 bases; unmatched junction nucleotides: 10. CDR3 sequence (DNA): TGTGCCAGCAGCCCGACTAGCGGGGGACTCGCGAATACGCAGTATTTT. Amino acids: CASSPTSGGLANTQYF.

CDR3: CASRSLQGVVGEQYF. The CDR3 DNA reads TGTGCCAGCAGGAGCCTTCAGGGGGTTGTAGGCGAGCAGTACTTC. The chain is built from TRBV12-3 or TRBV12-4 and TRBJ2-7; TRBD1 aligns across 7 bases. Trimming removed 6 bases from V and 6 bases from J; junction bases left unmatched: 14. The CDR3 extends over 15 amino acids.

This clonotype was seen more than once but under ten times. The chain is built from TRBV10-3 and TRBJ2-7; D unclear. This CDR3 is built from 11 residues. V dropped 5 bases and J dropped 3 bases, with 5 bases sitting between them. Germline loops: CDR1 ENHRY, CDR2 SYGVKD. The CDR3, as DNA: TGTGCCATCAGTTCAAACTACGAGCAGTACTTC. Protein product: CAISSNYEQYF.

The J gene is TRBJ2-7, the V gene TRBV9; 9 nucleotides line up with TRBD2. TRBJ2-4 explains the end of the DNA better; the J call may be wrong. Germline V lookup: CDR1 SGDLS, CDR2 YYNGEE. There are 15 residues in the CDR3. The CDR3 protein is CASSPPWTSVGIQYF. CDR3 in DNA: TGTGCCAGCAGCCCCCCCTGGACTAGCGTGGGCATTCAGTACTTC.

V is TRBV5-1 and J is TRBJ2-3, with TRBD2 as a possible D gene (6 bases). The germline gives CDR1 SGHRS, CDR2 YFSETQ. V was clipped by 4 bases and J by 2 bases, with 20 bases between them. The CDR3 has 17 amino acids. CDR3 sequence reads: CASSPGTLATTTDTQYF. DNA of the CDR3: TGCGCCAGCAGCCCCGGGACTCTCGCCACCACCACAGATACGCAGTATTTT. The whole variable domain, filled in from reference TRBV5-1 and TRBJ2-3, reads KAGVTQTPRYLIKTRGQQVTLSCSPISGHRSVSWYQQTPGQGLQFLFEYFSETQRNKGNFPGRFSGRQFSNSRSEMNVSTLELGDSALYLCASSPGTLATTTDTQYFGPGTRLTVL.

V is TRBV7-2 and J is TRBJ2-5; possible D gene TRBD2, 5 bases. CDR1 SGHTA and CDR2 FQGNSA come from the germline V gene. V lost 4 bases, J lost 0 bases, and 18 bases lay in between. The CDR3 extends over 17 amino acids. The CDR3 nucleotides are TGTGCCAGCAGCTCTCCAGAGGGTGCGCGCCACCAAGAGACCCAGTACTTC. This codes for CASSSPEGARHQETQYF.

The gene calls are TRBV4-2 and TRBJ2-7; 7 bases align to TRBD2. From germline, CDR1 is LGHNA and CDR2 YNFKEQ. J gave up 2 bases and V 1 base, and 5 bases lay outside the gene matches. This CDR3 is built from 15 residues. CDR3 in amino acids: CASSQASAGPYEQYF. For the CDR3, the DNA is TGTGCCAGCAGCCAAGCGTCAGCGGGGCCCTACGAGCAGTACTTC.

This clonotype has a handful of counts. The rearrangement uses TRBV9 and TRBJ2-6; no firm D call. Trimming took 0 bases from V and 3 from J, leaving 7 bases between them. The CDR3 sequence is 15 residues long. In germline, CDR1 is SGDLS, CDR2 YYNGEE. The CDR3 spells CASSVGGGGANVLTF. CDR3 sequence (DNA): TGTGCCAGCAGCGTAGGTGGTGGTGGGGCCAACGTCCTGACTTTC.

V gene TRBV6-1 combines with J gene TRBJ2-1; either TRBD1 or TRBD2 may supply D (5 bases each). The CDR3 runs to 15 residues. V lost 6 bases, J lost 4 bases, and 16 bases lay in between. CDR1 is MNHNS and CDR2 is SASEGT in the germline V gene. CDR3: CASRRAMGEYNEQFF. The CDR3 DNA follows: TGTGCCAGCAGGCGGGCAATGGGGGAATACAATGAGCAGTTCTTC.

The J gene is TRBJ2-5, the V gene TRBV15, with D possibly matching TRBD2 (6 bases). The CDR3 is 15 amino acids. V lost 0 bases, J lost 5 bases, and 13 bases lay in between. CDR1 is LNHNV and CDR2 is YYDKDF in the germline V gene (reference sequence). CDR3 in DNA: TGTGCCACCAGCAGAGATGGCGGGGTCGTGGAGACCCAGTACTTC. Translated: CATSRDGGVVETQYF.

This clonotype appeared a few times. This CDR3 is CSVESGSYEQYF. The CDR3 DNA reads TGCAGCGTTGAGTCGGGGAGTTACGAGCAGTACTTC. V gene TRBV29-1 combines with J gene TRBJ2-7; weak D call: TRBD2 (5 bases). This CDR3 comprises 12 residues. Germline V gene data show CDR1 as SQVTM and CDR2 as ANQGSEA. Trimming shortened V by 3 bases and J by 4 bases, and 10 bases separated the two germline ends.

The chain couples TRBV20-1 to TRBJ2-7, with 8 bases fitting TRBD1. The DNA end is more similar to TRBJ2-5, so the J call may be wrong. CDR3 length: 15 residues. Germline values: CDR1 DFQATT, CDR2 SNEGSKA (reference sequence). In DNA form, the CDR3 reads TGCAGTGCTAGACCCGGACAGGGCGTACAAGAGACCCAGTACTTC. Its protein is CSARPGQGVQETQYF.

CDR3 bases: TGTGCCAGCAGCTTATCACCAGGGGGGGTAAACACTGAAGCTTTCTTT. Encoded protein: CASSLSPGGVNTEAFF. This chain uses TRBV7-9 with TRBJ1-1; 7 positions match TRBD1. Germline trimming cut 2 bases from V and 2 bases from J; bases unmatched to any gene: 8. This CDR3 has 16 residues. Germline V gives CDR1 SEHNR, CDR2 FQNEAQ (reference sequence).

The rearrangement uses TRBV29-1 and TRBJ2-5; 8 bases align to TRBD2. Germline trimming cut 8 bases from V and 3 bases from J; bases unmatched to any gene: 8. Germline CDR1 and CDR2: SQVTM and ANQGSEA. This CDR3 contains 13 residues. In nucleotides, the CDR3 is TGCAGCATTGGGATTAGCGGGGAAGAGACCCAGTACTTC. Its protein is CSIGISGEETQYF. The complete variable domain, with remaining parts taken from reference TRBV29-1 and TRBJ2-5, reads SAVISQKPSRDICQRGTSLTIQCQVDSQVTMMFWYRQQPGQSLTLIATANQGSEATYESGFVIDKFPISRPNLTFSTLTVSNMSPEDSSIYLCSIGISGEETQYFGPGTRLLVL.

V and J are TRBV3-1 and TRBJ2-4; D tentatively fits TRBD1 or TRBD2 (6 bases each). The germline V gene has CDR1 LGHDT and CDR2 YNNKEL (reference sequence). CDR3 length: 13 residues. V gave up 1 base and J gave up 13 bases, with 14 bases separating them. The CDR3, as DNA: TGTGCCAGCAGCCAAGTACCGGAGGGGGAGCAGTACTTC. This codes for CASSQVPEGEQYF.

A word on this clonotype: Germline and junction disagree at one end, which may indicate a read error. The chain combines TRBV7-8 with TRBJ1-6, with TRBD1 matching 7 bases. CDR3 length equals 14 residues. Germline CDR1 is SGHVS and CDR2 is FQNEAQ. The CDR3 DNA reads TGTGTCAGCAGCTTAACAGGGGTTCATTCACCCCTCCACTTT. Residues: CVSSLTGVHSPLHF.